This T cell receptor (beta chain) was captured in a study of shared T cell receptors in the human thymus. Germline CDR1 is SGDLS and CDR2 is YYNGEE. The CDR3 spans 13 residues. The germline V and J ends were trimmed by 4 bases and 1 base, with 8 bases remaining between them. Clones were sequenced by immunoSEQ multiplex PCR, and TCRdb holds only the in-frame ones, with some missing. The sample lists some 660,000 clones; 87% were seen once. This sample also appeared in a second study, on human thymus T cells. From that study: Donor material was obtained from healthy Finnish infants undergoing corrective surgery for congenital heart defects. Thymic samples were excised during corrective heart operations. Thymic and blood repertoires seemed to favor certain V and J genes. Reports from related research described highly overlapping thymic repertoires among unrelated individuals.

This clonotype was sampled from a boy less than two years old with a congenital heart defect. The rearrangement links TRBV9 to TRBJ1-1; D not certain. Source material: thymocytes. The CDR3 coding sequence is TGTGCCAGCAGCCTACGGTCGAACACTGAAGCTTTCTTT. Protein: CASSLRSNTEAFF.